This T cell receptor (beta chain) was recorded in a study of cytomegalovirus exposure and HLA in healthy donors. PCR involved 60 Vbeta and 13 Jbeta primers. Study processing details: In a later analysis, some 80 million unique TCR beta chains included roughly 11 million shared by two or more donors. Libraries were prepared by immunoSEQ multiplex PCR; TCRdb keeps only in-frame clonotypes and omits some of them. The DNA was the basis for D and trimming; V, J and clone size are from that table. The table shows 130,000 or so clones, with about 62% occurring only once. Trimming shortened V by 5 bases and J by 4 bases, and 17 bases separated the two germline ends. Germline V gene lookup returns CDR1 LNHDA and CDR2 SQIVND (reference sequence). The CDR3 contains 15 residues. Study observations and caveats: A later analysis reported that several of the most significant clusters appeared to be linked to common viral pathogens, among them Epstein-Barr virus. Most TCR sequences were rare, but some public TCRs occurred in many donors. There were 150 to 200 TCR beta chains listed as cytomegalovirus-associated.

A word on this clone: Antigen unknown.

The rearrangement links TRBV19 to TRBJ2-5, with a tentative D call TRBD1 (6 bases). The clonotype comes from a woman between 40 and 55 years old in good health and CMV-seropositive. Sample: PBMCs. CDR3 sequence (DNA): TGTGCCAGTAGTGAAACAGGGAGTGACCGAGAGACCCAGTACTTC. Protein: CASSETGSDRETQYF.